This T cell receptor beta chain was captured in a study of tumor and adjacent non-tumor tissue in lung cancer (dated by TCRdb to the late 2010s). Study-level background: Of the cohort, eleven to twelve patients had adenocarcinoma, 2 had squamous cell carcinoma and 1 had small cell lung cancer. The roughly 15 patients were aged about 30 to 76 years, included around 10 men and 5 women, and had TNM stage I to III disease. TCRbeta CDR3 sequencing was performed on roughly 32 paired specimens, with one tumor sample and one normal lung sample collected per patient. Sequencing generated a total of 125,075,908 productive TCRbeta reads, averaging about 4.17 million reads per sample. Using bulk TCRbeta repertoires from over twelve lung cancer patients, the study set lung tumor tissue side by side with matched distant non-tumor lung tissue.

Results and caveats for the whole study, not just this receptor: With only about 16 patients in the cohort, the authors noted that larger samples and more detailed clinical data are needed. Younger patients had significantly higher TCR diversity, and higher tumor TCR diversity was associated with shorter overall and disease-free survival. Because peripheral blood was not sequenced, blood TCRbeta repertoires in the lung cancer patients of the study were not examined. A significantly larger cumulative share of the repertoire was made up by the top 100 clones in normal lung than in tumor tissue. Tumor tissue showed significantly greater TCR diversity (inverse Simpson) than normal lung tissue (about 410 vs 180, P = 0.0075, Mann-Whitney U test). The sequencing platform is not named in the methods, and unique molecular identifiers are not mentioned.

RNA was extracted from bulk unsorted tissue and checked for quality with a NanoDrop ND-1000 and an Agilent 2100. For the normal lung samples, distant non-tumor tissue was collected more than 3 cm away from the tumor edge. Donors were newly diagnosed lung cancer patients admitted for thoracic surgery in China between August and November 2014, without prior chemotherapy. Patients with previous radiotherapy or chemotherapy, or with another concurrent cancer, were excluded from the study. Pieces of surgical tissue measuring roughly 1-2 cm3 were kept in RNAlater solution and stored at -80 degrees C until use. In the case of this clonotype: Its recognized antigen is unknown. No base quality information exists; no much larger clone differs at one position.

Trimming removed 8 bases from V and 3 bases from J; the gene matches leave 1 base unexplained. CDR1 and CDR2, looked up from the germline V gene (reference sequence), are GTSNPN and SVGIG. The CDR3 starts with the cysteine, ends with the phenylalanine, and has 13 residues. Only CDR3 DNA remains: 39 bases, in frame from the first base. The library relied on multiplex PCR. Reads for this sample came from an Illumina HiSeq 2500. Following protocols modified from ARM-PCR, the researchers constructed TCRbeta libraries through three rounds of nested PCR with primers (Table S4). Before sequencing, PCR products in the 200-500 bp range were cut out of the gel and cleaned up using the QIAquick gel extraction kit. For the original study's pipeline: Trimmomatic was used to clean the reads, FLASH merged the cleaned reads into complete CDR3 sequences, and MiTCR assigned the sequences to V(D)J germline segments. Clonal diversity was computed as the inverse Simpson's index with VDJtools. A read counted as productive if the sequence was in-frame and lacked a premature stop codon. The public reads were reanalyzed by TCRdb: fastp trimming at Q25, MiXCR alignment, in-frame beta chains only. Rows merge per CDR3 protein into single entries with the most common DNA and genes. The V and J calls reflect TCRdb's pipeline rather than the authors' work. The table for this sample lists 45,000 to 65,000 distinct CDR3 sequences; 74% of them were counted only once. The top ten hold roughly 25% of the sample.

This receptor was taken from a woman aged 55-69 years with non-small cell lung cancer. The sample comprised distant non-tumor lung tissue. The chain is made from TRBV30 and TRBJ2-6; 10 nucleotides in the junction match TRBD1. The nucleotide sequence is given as TGTGCCCGGACAGGGGGTGGGGCCAACGTCCTGACTTTC. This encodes CARTGGGANVLTF.